The rows below give T cell receptor beta chains drawn from one sample of a study of T cell changes during pregnancy in multiple sclerosis. Produced via immunoSEQ multiplex PCR; TCRdb's table is partial and in-frame only. This sample has 55,000 to 70,000 clones, with roughly 93% found just once. Here the sequenced sample was peripheral blood, taken after pregnancy. The source of these receptors is a female donor with multiple sclerosis, enrolled in a pregnancy study. CDR3s include the opening cysteine and the closing phenylalanine or tryptophan. The D gene is left open where the match is weak. Rows may omit the clone size; those that give it use once, few, many or a size class.

cdr3_aa: CAWRRGVLDGYTF
cdr3_nt: TGTGCCTGGAGACGGGGGGTTTTAGATGGCTACACCTTC
j_call: TRBJ1-2
clone_size: NA
d_call: NA
v_call: TRBV30

cdr3_aa: CASNLMGQGRGYTF
cdr3_nt: TGTGCCAGCAACCTAATGGGACAGGGGCGGGGCTACACCTTC
j_call: TRBJ1-2
clone_size: once
d_call: TRBD1
v_call: TRBV5-4

cdr3_aa: CASSPRGTDATRTIYF
cdr3_nt: TGTGCCAGCTCACCACGCGGAACCGACGCCACAAGGACCATATATTTT
j_call: TRBJ1-3
clone_size: NA
d_call: NA
v_call: TRBV18

cdr3_aa: CASSNLGVEVEQFF
cdr3_nt: TGTGCCAGCAGCAACCTAGGGGTTGAGGTTGAGCAGTTCTTC
j_call: TRBJ2-1
clone_size: NA
d_call: NA
v_call: TRBV14

cdr3_aa: CASSQDYSEQFF
cdr3_nt: TGCGCCAGCAGCCAAGATTATTCTGAGCAGTTCTTC
j_call: TRBJ2-1
clone_size: NA
d_call: NA
v_call: TRBV4-1

cdr3_aa: CASSESGNPKRAFF
cdr3_nt: TGTGCCAGCAGTGAGTCGGGAAACCCTAAGCGAGCTTTCTTT
j_call: TRBJ1-1
clone_size: NA
d_call: NA
v_call: TRBV6-1

cdr3_aa: CSANMAVTGTEAFF
cdr3_nt: TGCAGCGCTAACATGGCCGTTACAGGTACTGAAGCTTTCTTT
j_call: TRBJ1-1
clone_size: NA
d_call: NA
v_call: TRBV29-1

cdr3_aa: CASSMDRVNQPQHF
cdr3_nt: TGTGCCAGTAGTATGGACAGGGTAAATCAGCCCCAGCATTTT
j_call: TRBJ1-5
clone_size: NA
d_call: TRBD1
v_call: TRBV19

cdr3_aa: CASSFGLAWNEQFF
cdr3_nt: TGTGCCAGCAGCTTCGGACTGGCTTGGAATGAGCAGTTCTTC
j_call: TRBJ2-1
clone_size: NA
d_call: NA
v_call: TRBV7-2

cdr3_aa: CASSSLAGGKETQYF
cdr3_nt: TGTGCCAGCAGTTCACTAGCGGGAGGTAAAGAGACCCAGTACTTC
j_call: TRBJ2-5
clone_size: NA
d_call: TRBD2
v_call: TRBV28

cdr3_aa: CSVNTGTGAQPQHF
cdr3_nt: TGCAGCGTAAACACCGGGACAGGGGCTCAGCCCCAGCATTTT
j_call: TRBJ1-5
clone_size: NA
d_call: TRBD1
v_call: TRBV29-1

cdr3_aa: CASSRDRGEETQYF
cdr3_nt: TGTGCCAGCAGCCGGGACAGGGGTGAAGAGACCCAGTACTTC
j_call: TRBJ2-5
clone_size: NA
d_call: TRBD1
v_call: TRBV28

cdr3_aa: CASSPGLGTYEQYF
cdr3_nt: TGTGCCAGCAGCCCGGGACTCGGCACCTACGAGCAGTACTTC
j_call: TRBJ2-7
clone_size: NA
d_call: NA
v_call: TRBV7-3

cdr3_aa: CSVRGGSTDTQYF
cdr3_nt: TGCAGCGTTAGGGGGGGGAGCACAGATACGCAGTATTTT
j_call: TRBJ2-3
clone_size: NA
d_call: NA
v_call: TRBV29-1

cdr3_aa: CASSRLAGGGPYEQYF
cdr3_nt: TGTGCCAGCAGTAGACTAGCGGGAGGGGGCCCCTACGAGCAGTACTTC
j_call: TRBJ2-7
clone_size: few
d_call: TRBD2
v_call: TRBV27

cdr3_aa: CASSQETGGLNTEAFF
cdr3_nt: TGTGCCAGCAGCCAAGAAACAGGGGGCTTGAACACTGAAGCTTTCTTT
j_call: TRBJ1-1
clone_size: once
d_call: TRBD1
v_call: TRBV14

cdr3_aa: CASRPGLAGEGEQYF
cdr3_nt: TGTGCCAGCAGACCGGGACTAGCGGGAGAGGGCGAGCAGTACTTC
j_call: TRBJ2-7
clone_size: NA
d_call: TRBD2
v_call: TRBV7-9

cdr3_aa: CASSPGVIATYNEQFF
cdr3_nt: TGTGCCAGCAGCCCGGGGGTAATAGCGACCTACAATGAGCAGTTCTTC
j_call: TRBJ2-1
clone_size: NA
d_call: NA
v_call: TRBV5-4

cdr3_aa: CASSNRGSSPGNTIYF
cdr3_nt: TGTGCCAGTAGTAACAGGGGGTCTTCGCCTGGAAACACCATATATTTT
j_call: TRBJ1-3
clone_size: few
d_call: TRBD1
v_call: TRBV19

cdr3_aa: CASSPQGQGNTEAFF
cdr3_nt: TGTGCCAGCTCACCACAGGGACAGGGGAACACTGAAGCTTTCTTT
j_call: TRBJ1-1
clone_size: NA
d_call: TRBD1
v_call: TRBV18

cdr3_aa: CASSLSAAGGGYTF
cdr3_nt: TGTGCCAGCAGTTTATCGGCGGCAGGGGGAGGCTACACCTTC
j_call: TRBJ1-2
clone_size: NA
d_call: TRBD1
v_call: TRBV27

cdr3_aa: CASSLVRADTQYF
cdr3_nt: TGTGCCAGCAGCTTAGTCCGGGCAGATACGCAGTATTTT
j_call: TRBJ2-3
clone_size: NA
d_call: NA
v_call: TRBV11-3

cdr3_aa: CASSSPGRGQETQYF
cdr3_nt: TGTGCCAGCAGCTCCCCGGGACGGGGGCAAGAGACCCAGTACTTC
j_call: TRBJ2-5
clone_size: NA
d_call: NA
v_call: TRBV7-9